The present TCR beta chain was sequenced within a study of shared T cell receptors in the human thymus. Some clones are missing from TCRdb's copy, which holds only in-frame ones; the method was immunoSEQ multiplex PCR. Of approximately 760,000 clones in the sample, 70% to 90% were seen once. The CDR3 totals 15 residues. Germline V gives CDR1 SNHLY, CDR2 FYNNEI. V was cut by 8 bases and J by 7 bases, with 23 bases left in between. This sample was also put to use in a study of human thymus T cells.

The receptor's source is a girl under three years old with a congenital heart defect. The chain uses TRBV2 and TRBJ1-2, with a possible D match to TRBD1 (6 bases). The sample consisted of thymocytes. CDR3 sequence: CASSAYIPGDLGYTF. The CDR3 nucleotides read TGTGCCAGCTCCGCATACATTCCAGGGGATCTTGGCTACACCTTC.